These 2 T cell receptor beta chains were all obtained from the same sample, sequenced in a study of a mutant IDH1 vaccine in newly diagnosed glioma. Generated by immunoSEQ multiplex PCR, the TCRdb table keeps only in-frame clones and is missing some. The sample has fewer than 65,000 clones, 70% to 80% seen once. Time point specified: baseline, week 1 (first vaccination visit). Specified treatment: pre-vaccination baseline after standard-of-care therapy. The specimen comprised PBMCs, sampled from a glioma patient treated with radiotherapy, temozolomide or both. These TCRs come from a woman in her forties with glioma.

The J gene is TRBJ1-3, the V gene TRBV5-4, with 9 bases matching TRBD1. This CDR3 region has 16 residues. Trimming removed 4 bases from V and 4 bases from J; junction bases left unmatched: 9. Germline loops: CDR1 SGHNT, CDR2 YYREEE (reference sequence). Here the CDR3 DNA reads TGTGCCAGCAGCCCCGGACAGGGGCGGAACGGAAACACCATATATTTT. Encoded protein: CASSPGQGRNGNTIYF.

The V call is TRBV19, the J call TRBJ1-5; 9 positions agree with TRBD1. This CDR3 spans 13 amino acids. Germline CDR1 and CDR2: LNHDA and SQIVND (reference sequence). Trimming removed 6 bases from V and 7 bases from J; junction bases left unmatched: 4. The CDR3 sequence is CASRQGAEQPQHF. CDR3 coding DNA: TGTGCCAGTAGACAGGGGGCTGAGCAGCCCCAGCATTTT.